The 29 T cell receptor beta chains presented below share a single source sample, sequenced in a study of control samples from healthy donors and cancer patients. The repertoire was sequenced with immunoSEQ multiplex PCR; TCRdb's copy has only in-frame clones and lacks some. The sample lists about 89,000 clones, approximately 86% occurring once. The sample taken for sequencing was blood. These receptors originate from a man aged 30-40 years in good health.

The V call is TRBV4-1, the J call TRBJ1-5; no reliable D call. This CDR3 has 14 residues. V lost 4 bases and J 7 bases, leaving 14 bases between the germline ends. The germline CDR1 and CDR2 sequences are MGHRA and YSYEKL. This CDR3 is CASSPLEGGQPQHF. DNA of the CDR3: TGCGCCAGCAGCCCCCTGGAGGGAGGACAGCCCCAGCATTTT.

This chain links TRBV5-4 with TRBJ1-4; 8 nucleotides line up with TRBD1. Germline CDR1 is SGHNT and CDR2 is YYREEE (reference sequence). This CDR3 spans 15 amino acids. V was pared by 0 bases and J by 7 bases, with 5 bases of the junction left unmatched. The CDR3 sequence: CASSLEQGGREKLFF. Written as DNA, the CDR3 is TGTGCCAGCAGCTTGGAACAGGGGGGGCGTGAAAAACTGTTTTTT.

CDR3 amino acids: CASSGGGGSTDTQYF. The CDR3, as DNA: TGTGCCAGCAGCGGCGGGGGGGGTAGCACAGATACGCAGTATTTT. The chain couples TRBV6-5 to TRBJ2-3, with 9 bases that match TRBD2. With V trimmed by 6 bases and J by 0 bases, 4 bases remained unmatched. Germline loops: CDR1 MNHEY, CDR2 SVGAGI. The CDR3 totals 15 residues.

J is TRBJ1-5 and V is TRBV11-2, with D unclear. The CDR3 length is 16 residues. Germline V gene sequence: CDR1 SGHAT, CDR2 FQNNGV. V was shortened by 1 base and J by 0 bases, with 10 bases between the two germline ends. CDR3 protein: CASSLVGGSSNQPQHF. The CDR3, as DNA: TGTGCCAGCAGCTTAGTCGGCGGGAGTAGCAATCAGCCCCAGCATTTT. The complete variable domain, with remaining parts taken from reference TRBV11-2 and TRBJ1-5, reads EAGVAQSPRYKIIEKRQSVAFWCNPISGHATLYWYQQILGQGPKLLIQFQNNGVVDDSQLPKDRFSAERLKGVDSTLKIQPAKLEDSAVYLCASSLVGGSSNQPQHFGDGTRLSIL.

This clone was picked up a small number of times. CDR3 nucleotide sequence: TGTGCCAGCAGCCAACAGACGGACTATGGCTACACCTTC. This gives the protein CASSQQTDYGYTF. V and J are TRBV7-9 and TRBJ1-2; D remains ambiguous. The V gene's germline CDR1 is SEHNR and CDR2 FQNEAQ (reference sequence). Between the trimmed V and J ends, which lost 5 bases and 3 bases, there was a span of 10 bases. This CDR3 contains 13 residues.

The V and J genes are TRBV5-6 and TRBJ1-3, with D hard to call. This CDR3 is 16 amino acids long. Germline V lookup: CDR1 SGHDT, CDR2 YYEEEE. Trimming took 2 bases from V and 4 from J, leaving 16 bases between them. In DNA, the CDR3 is TGTGCCAGCAGCTTTTCGGTCTTCCCCGGGGGAAACACCATATATTTT. This translates into CASSFSVFPGGNTIYF. The full variable domain, rest sourced from reference TRBV5-6 and TRBJ1-3, is DAGVTQSPTHLIKTRGQQVTLRCSPKSGHDTVSWYQQALGQGPQFIFQYYEEEERQRGNFPDRFSGHQFPNYSSELNVNALLLGDSALYLCASSFSVFPGGNTIYFGEGSWLTVV.

This chain links TRBV15 with TRBJ2-5, with D perhaps matching TRBD1 or TRBD2 (5 bases each). The V gene lost 3 bases and the J gene lost 1 base, with 18 bases spanning the gap. Germline values: CDR1 LNHNV, CDR2 YYDKDF (reference sequence). The CDR3 contains 17 residues. The CDR3 nucleotides read TGTGCCACCAGCAGTTCCGGTTCAGGGAGTTTCCAAGAGACCCAGTACTTC. Translating gives CATSSSGSGSFQETQYF.

In its sample, this clone was seen once. V usage is TRBV9 and J usage is TRBJ2-3, with 11 positions matching TRBD1. The trim removed 4 bases at V and 6 bases at J, leaving 13 bases unmatched. The CDR3 consists of 17 residues. Germline V gene lookup returns CDR1 SGDLS and CDR2 YYNGEE. The CDR3 loop is CASSRGLRTGGGDTQYF. Written as DNA, the CDR3 is TGTGCCAGCAGCCGCGGGCTTCGGACAGGGGGCGGCGATACGCAGTATTTT.

Written as DNA, the CDR3 is TGTGCCAGCAGCTTTCACGACAGGGGCACTGAAGCTTTCTTT. This encodes CASSFHDRGTEAFF. The chain has TRBV7-8 and TRBJ1-1; 8 nucleotides match TRBD1. Per the germline V gene, CDR1 is SGHVS and CDR2 is FQNEAQ. This CDR3 is built from 14 residues. With 3 bases clipped from V and 4 bases from J, the junction kept 4 bases outside the gene matches.

V gene TRBV18 combines with J gene TRBJ1-6; maybe TRBD1 (5 bases). The CDR3 covers 15 residues. The V and J ends lost 6 bases and 7 bases respectively, with 16 bases between them. Germline V CDR1 and CDR2: KGHSH, LQKENI. This CDR3 is CASSLDGGTNSPLHF. The CDR3, as DNA: TGTGCCAGCTCGTTGGATGGGGGAACGAATTCACCCCTCCACTTT.

CDR3 protein: CASSYSRGRDEAFF. In DNA form, the CDR3 reads TGTGCCAGCAGTTACTCCAGGGGGCGCGATGAAGCTTTCTTT. The chain links TRBV6-2 or TRBV6-3 to TRBJ1-1; 8 bases map to TRBD1. Germline CDR1 reads MNHEY; CDR2 reads SVGEGT. The CDR3 extends over 14 amino acids. V dropped 0 bases and J dropped 7; count of bases not matched to a gene: 4.

This clone turned up a few times. The chain uses TRBV9 and TRBJ1-1, with D unclear. The CDR3 contains 13 residues. The V and J ends lost 4 bases and 0 bases respectively, with 7 bases between them. Germline loops: CDR1 SGDLS, CDR2 YYNGEE. The CDR3 is CASSSEVNTEAFF. The CDR3 DNA follows: TGTGCCAGCAGCTCAGAGGTGAACACTGAAGCTTTCTTT.

The chain has TRBV5-1 and TRBJ2-2; 8 bases align to TRBD1. The CDR3 runs 15 residues. V lost 4 bases and J lost 2; bases outside the gene matches: 4. Germline-derived CDR1 and CDR2 are SGHRS and YFSETQ. As DNA, the CDR3 is TGCGCCAGCAGCGATGACAGGGGCAACACCGGGGAGCTGTTTTTT. This translates into CASSDDRGNTGELFF.

To note about this clone: Other DNA sequences in the same sample also yield this CDR3. The V gene is TRBV30, the J gene TRBJ2-1; 9 nucleotides line up with TRBD1. Germline V gene sequence: CDR1 GTSNPN, CDR2 SVGIG (reference sequence). The CDR3 length is 15 residues. V shed 0 bases and J 5 bases; nucleotides not matched to a gene: 5. CDR3 in DNA: TGTGCCTGGAGTGTAGGGACAGGGATAAACAATGAGCAGTTCTTC. This encodes CAWSVGTGINNEQFF.

The chain recombines TRBV7-9 with TRBJ1-1, with a tentative D call TRBD1 (5 bases). Germline V gene data show CDR1 as SEHNR and CDR2 as FQNEAQ (reference sequence). This CDR3 is 15 amino acids long. Trimming left V 0 bases short and J 1 base short, with 9 bases between. In DNA form, the CDR3 reads TGTGCCAGCAGCTTAGCCAGCGGGGGGAACACTGAAGCTTTCTTT. This codes for CASSLASGGNTEAFF.

This chain uses TRBV5-4 with TRBJ2-5; 7 nucleotides line up with TRBD1. The CDR3 has 14 residues. V was pared by 4 bases and J by 4 bases, with 7 bases of the junction left unmatched. Germline loops: CDR1 SGHNT, CDR2 YYREEE (reference sequence). The CDR3 loop is CASSTRQGPETQYF. The DNA for the CDR3 is TGTGCCAGCAGCACAAGACAGGGCCCAGAGACCCAGTACTTC.

This chain links TRBV24-1 with TRBJ1-1; D gene uncertain. The CDR3 length is 13 residues. Trimming cost V 6 bases and J 2 bases, with 9 bases left between them. The germline gives CDR1 KGHDR, CDR2 SFDVKD. CDR3 nucleotide sequence: TGTGCCACCAGTTCACCTGGCAACACTGAAGCTTTCTTT. It specifies CATSSPGNTEAFF.

Concerning this clone itself: The junction departs from the called germline gene at one end, perhaps through a read error. The gene calls are TRBV5-1 and TRBJ2-1, with 9 bases aligning to TRBD2. The CDR3 is 16 residues long. Germline assignment: CDR1 SGHRS and CDR2 YFSETQ. CDR3 DNA sequence: TGCGCCAGCACCTTGACCGGGACTAGCAGTTCCAATGAGCAGTTCTTC. It is translated as CASTLTGTSSSNEQFF.

Comments on this clone: The junction does not match germline at one end; this may be a read error. V and J are TRBV29-1 and TRBJ1-1, with a weak D call TRBD1 (5 bases). CDR3 length: 12 residues. Germline values: CDR1 SQVTM, CDR2 ANQGSEA. DNA of the CDR3: TGCAGCGTTAGGGACGGGAACGCTGAAGCTTTCTTT. It is translated as CSVRDGNAEAFF. Drawing the rest from reference TRBV29-1 and TRBJ1-1, the complete variable domain is SAVISQKPSRDICQRGTSLTIQCQVDSQVTMMFWYRQQPGQSLTLIATANQGSEATYESGFVIDKFPISRPNLTFSTLTVSNMSPEDSSIYLCSVRDGNAEAFFGQGTRLTVV.

The J gene is TRBJ1-5, the V gene TRBV5-1, with D possibly being TRBD1 (6 bases). The germline V and J ends were trimmed by 1 base and 6 bases, with 14 bases remaining between them. Germline assignment: CDR1 SGHRS and CDR2 YFSETQ. CDR3 length: 15 residues. The CDR3 DNA follows: TGCGCCAGCAGCTTGACAGGGATGAAAGGTCAGCCCCAGCATTTT. This gives the protein CASSLTGMKGQPQHF.

The V and J genes are TRBV9 and TRBJ1-3; a possible D gene is TRBD1 (5 bases). CDR1 and CDR2 from the germline V gene are SGDLS and YYNGEE. V was clipped by 0 bases and J by 3 bases, with 22 bases between them. This CDR3 is built from 19 residues. The CDR3 protein is CASSVASGTASTGGNTIYF. CDR3 nucleotides: TGTGCCAGCAGCGTAGCCTCCGGGACCGCAAGTACTGGTGGAAACACCATATATTTT.

The rearrangement joins TRBV7-9 to TRBJ2-3; maybe TRBD2 (7 bases). The germline V and J ends were trimmed by 4 bases and 4 bases, with 12 bases remaining between them. The CDR3 runs to 14 residues. Per germline, CDR1 SEHNR and CDR2 FQNEAQ (reference sequence). CDR3 DNA sequence: TGTGCCAGCAGCTGGCGGGGGCCCGCAGATACGCAGTATTTT. Translated, it gives CASSWRGPADTQYF.

The chain is built from TRBV10-3 and TRBJ2-3; TRBD1 agrees at 8 bases. V was clipped by 11 bases and J by 2 bases; unmatched bases: 9. Germline V lookup: CDR1 ENHRY, CDR2 SYGVKD. This CDR3 comprises 14 residues. The CDR3 region has the DNA TGTGCCGTGGCTCAGGGGGCCGTCACAGATACGCAGTATTTT. It codes for CAVAQGAVTDTQYF.

The rearrangement joins TRBV5-5 to TRBJ2-2; TRBD1 agrees at 8 bases. CDR3 length equals 16 residues. Germline V gene sequence: CDR1 SGHKS, CDR2 YYEKEE (reference sequence). Losses at the gene ends were 3 bases for V and 1 base for J; bases not matched to a gene: 5. The DNA of the CDR3 is TGTGCCAGCAGCTCCTGGGACAGGCAGAACACCGGGGAGCTGTTTTTT. It is translated as CASSSWDRQNTGELFF.

CDR3 protein: CASSYSGQSGNTIYF. DNA for the CDR3: TGTGCCAGCAGTTACTCGGGACAGAGCGGAAACACCATATATTTT. V is TRBV6-5 and J is TRBJ1-3; 7 bases align to TRBD1. V gave up 0 bases and J gave up 4 bases; unmatched junction bases: 3. Germline values: CDR1 MNHEY, CDR2 SVGAGI. CDR3 size: 15 residues.

The rearrangement links TRBV6-5 to TRBJ2-5, with D possibly TRBD1 on 5 matching bases. Germline V gene sequence: CDR1 MNHEY, CDR2 SVGAGI. V gave up 2 bases and J gave up 4 bases, with 8 bases separating them. The length of the CDR3 is 13 residues. The CDR3 DNA sequence: TGTGCCAGCAGTTACCAGGGTAGAGAGACCCAGTACTTC. Amino acid sequence: CASSYQGRETQYF.

The chain couples TRBV7-9 to TRBJ2-3; TRBD2 might be the D (6 bases). Germline-derived CDR1 and CDR2 are SEHNR and FQNEAQ (reference sequence). Trimming cost V 0 bases and J 3 bases, with 10 bases left between them. The CDR3 spans 15 residues. As DNA, the CDR3 is TGTGCCAGCAGCTTAGCAACTCGGGGGACAGATACGCAGTATTTT. Translating gives CASSLATRGTDTQYF.

The genes are TRBV27 and TRBJ2-1; D tentatively reads TRBD1 or TRBD2 (7 bases each). V dropped 7 bases and J dropped 6 bases, with 22 bases sitting between them. The germline V gene has CDR1 MNHEY and CDR2 SMNVEV (reference sequence). The CDR3 totals 16 residues. The CDR3 nucleotides are TGTGCCAGCACCCAGGGGGGGCGCCCCACGAGCAATGAGCAGTTCTTC. Translation gives CASTQGGRPTSNEQFF.

The rearrangement uses TRBV7-7 and TRBJ2-3; 7 nucleotides align to TRBD1. Looked up from germline, CDR1 is SSHAT and CDR2 is FNYEAQ (reference sequence). The CDR3 totals 14 residues. V shed 6 bases and J 4 bases; nucleotides not matched to a gene: 7. In nucleotides, the CDR3 is TGTGCCAGCAGTTACCTAACAGGGGCAGATACGCAGTATTTT. It is translated as CASSYLTGADTQYF.